Below, 26 T cell receptor beta chains from the same sample are listed, as sequenced in a study of chronic HIV infection and antiretroviral therapy. One entry per CDR3 protein results from TCRdb running MiXCR on the 5' RACE reads. Here the sample spans approximately 30,000 distinct CDR3 sequences, 7% to 10% being singletons. The sequencing input was peripheral blood. These receptors all stem from an adult who had HIV and had not received antiretroviral therapy, or was an uninfected healthy control (not recorded which).

The chain recombines TRBV30 with TRBJ2-3; 11 positions match TRBD2. Germline V lookup: CDR1 GTSNPN, CDR2 SVGIG (reference sequence). Trimming removed 1 base from V and 2 bases from J; junction bases left unmatched: 2. This CDR3 region has 15 residues. This CDR3 reads CAWSGLAGFTDTQYF. The CDR3 DNA is TGTGCCTGGAGTGGACTAGCGGGGTTCACAGATACGCAGTATTTT.

This clonotype has at least ten counts. The chain links TRBV9 to TRBJ2-1, with TRBD2 matching over 9 bases. V shed 4 bases and J 4 bases; nucleotides not matched to a gene: 9. Per the germline V gene, CDR1 is SGDLS and CDR2 is YYNGEE. The CDR3 covers 16 residues. Here the CDR3 DNA reads TGTGCCAGCAGCTCTAGTAGCGGGAGAATGTACAATGAGCAGTTCTTC. This sequence encodes CASSSSSGRMYNEQFF.

The V call is TRBV15, the J call TRBJ2-3, with TRBD2 as a possible D gene (5 bases). Trimming stripped 2 bases from V and 5 bases from J, with 17 bases between. From germline, CDR1 is LNHNV and CDR2 YYDKDF (reference sequence). The CDR3 length is 16 residues. The CDR3 loop is CATSRIRTGTRDTQYF. The CDR3 region has the DNA TGTGCCACCAGCAGAATACGGACGGGAACGAGAGATACGCAGTATTTT.

This clonotype was observed a few times. The gene calls are TRBV18 and TRBJ1-5; no clear D. The CDR3 totals 13 residues. The ends were cut back, 6 bases at V and 5 bases at J, with 11 bases in the middle. CDR1 is KGHSH and CDR2 is LQKENI in the germline V gene. CDR3 protein: CASSPGSHQPQHF. Written as DNA, the CDR3 is TGTGCCAGCTCCCCCGGTTCCCATCAGCCCCAGCATTTT.

In its sample, this clonotype was seen many times. This chain uses TRBV29-1 with TRBJ1-5, with 8 bases matching TRBD1. The CDR3 length is 13 residues. From germline, CDR1 is SQVTM and CDR2 ANQGSEA. V trimming: 6 bases; J trimming: 5 bases; junction bases outside the gene matches: 6. The CDR3 loop reads CSVATGEYQPQHF. For the CDR3, the DNA is TGCAGCGTCGCGACAGGGGAGTATCAGCCCCAGCATTTT.

This clonotype showed up just a few times. V usage is TRBV7-2 and J usage is TRBJ2-3; D unresolved. The CDR3 loop spans 16 amino acids. In germline, CDR1 is SGHTA, CDR2 FQGNSA. Trimming took off 5 bases at V and 0 bases at J, with 15 bases between the two ends. The CDR3 reads CASSLHWESSTDTQYF. CDR3 nucleotide sequence: TGTGCCAGCAGCCTTCACTGGGAATCTAGCACAGATACGCAGTATTTT.

The chain recombines TRBV20-1 with TRBJ2-1; D gene uncertain. The germline V and J ends were trimmed by 4 bases and 0 bases, with 13 bases remaining between them. CDR1 is DFQATT and CDR2 is SNEGSKA in the germline V gene (reference sequence). The CDR3 runs to 15 residues. In DNA, the CDR3 is TGCAGTGCTAAACTTGGTGCGAGCTCCTACAATGAGCAGTTCTTC. It yields the protein CSAKLGASSYNEQFF.

Ten or more counts support this clonotype. The genes are TRBV29-1 and TRBJ1-2, with unresolved D. Germline lookup yields CDR1 SQVTM and CDR2 ANQGSEA. The CDR3 covers 10 residues. Trimming stripped 2 bases from V and 8 bases from J, with 6 bases between. CDR3 sequence: CSVEHPGYTF. CDR3 DNA: TGCAGCGTTGAACATCCCGGCTACACCTTC.

The chain links TRBV11-2 to TRBJ2-7; D may match TRBD1 or TRBD2 (5 bases each). Germline CDR1 and CDR2: SGHAT and FQNNGV. CDR3 length: 15 amino acids. Trimming took 1 base from V and 7 from J, leaving 17 bases between them. The CDR3 DNA reads as TGTGCCAGCAGCTTAGCGGGGCTACAAGTGGAAGAGCAGTACTTC. As protein: CASSLAGLQVEEQYF.

This clonotype was detected ten times or more. The V call is TRBV29-1, the J call TRBJ2-5; no clear D gene. Germline assignment: CDR1 SQVTM and CDR2 ANQGSEA. The CDR3 has 9 amino acids. The V gene lost 8 bases and the J gene lost 4 bases, with 5 bases spanning the gap. CDR3 amino acids: CSPRETQYF. CDR3 coding DNA: TGCAGCCCACGAGAGACCCAGTACTTC.

In regard to this clonotype: A much larger clonotype is one base distant, so this may be a read error. V is TRBV5-1 and J is TRBJ2-7; perhaps TRBD2 as D (5 bases). Germline V lookup: CDR1 SGHRS, CDR2 YFSETQ. The CDR3 runs to 14 residues. DNA of the CDR3: TGCGCCAGCAGCTTGTTAGAGGGCAGCTACGGGCAGTACTTC. It translates to CASSLLEGSYGQYF.

In its sample, this clonotype was seen many times. J is TRBJ1-4 and V is TRBV4-3; D remains unclear. Germline lookup yields CDR1 LGHNA and CDR2 YSLEER. Trimming left V 0 bases short and J 11 bases short, with 16 bases between. This CDR3 contains 15 residues. CDR3 DNA sequence: TGCGCCAGCAGCCAAGAAGGAATGTGGACGGGGAAACTGTTTTTT. Residues: CASSQEGMWTGKLFF.

The table lists this clonotype with many counts. The chain has TRBV29-1 and TRBJ1-2, with D perhaps TRBD1 (5 bases). The CDR3 consists of 15 residues. CDR1 and CDR2 (germline): SQVTM, ANQGSEA. Between the trimmed V and J ends, which lost 0 bases and 4 bases, there was a span of 15 bases. The chain's CDR3 is CSVEEAVRAGYGYTF. In nucleotides, the CDR3 is TGCAGCGTTGAAGAAGCAGTCAGGGCGGGCTATGGCTACACCTTC.

The chain recombines TRBV6-5 with TRBJ1-2; D is unresolved. Germline V CDR1 and CDR2: MNHEY, SVGAGI. The CDR3 is 13 residues long. Deletions cut 4 bases from V and 6 bases from J, with 12 bases between. For the CDR3, the DNA is TGTGCCAGCAGTTTCGTGGCCGATAATGGCTACACCTTC. It codes for CASSFVADNGYTF.

This clonotype has a count of ten or more. The chain links TRBV12-3 or TRBV12-4 to TRBJ2-2; D is ambiguous. This CDR3 contains 14 residues. V lost 7 bases and J lost 7, with 16 bases in between. In DNA, the CDR3 is TGTGCCAGCACCTTCGGTGGGGAAGGCGGGGAGCTGTTTTTT. This sequence encodes CASTFGGEGGELFF.

This clonotype appeared a few times. The rearrangement joins TRBV6-6 to TRBJ2-3; TRBD2 aligns across 9 bases. CDR1 MNHNY and CDR2 SVGAGI come from the germline V gene (reference sequence). The CDR3 is made up of 17 amino acids. V was clipped by 7 bases and J by 5 bases; unmatched bases: 16. The CDR3 sequence is CASTPWPPGLALDTQYF. CDR3 sequence (DNA): TGTGCCAGCACCCCTTGGCCTCCGGGACTAGCCCTAGATACGCAGTATTTT.

This clonotype was seen repeatedly, ten times or more. The CDR3 sequence: CASSEGGQPQHF. CDR3 sequence (DNA): TGTGCCAGCAGCGAGGGAGGGCAGCCCCAGCATTTT. The V call is TRBV7-9, the J call TRBJ1-5; D is unclear. V gave up 5 bases and J gave up 7 bases, with 9 bases separating them. This CDR3 spans 12 amino acids. CDR1 is SEHNR, CDR2 FQNEAQ, per germline (reference sequence).

This clonotype has ten or more counts. The gene calls are TRBV29-1 and TRBJ1-5, with 9 bases identical to TRBD1. The CDR3 is made up of 12 amino acids. The germline V gene has CDR1 SQVTM and CDR2 ANQGSEA. V was pared by 7 bases and J by 5 bases, with 3 bases of the junction left unmatched. CDR3 nucleotide sequence: TGCAGCGCTAGGACAGGGGATCAGCCCCAGCATTTT. Translating it yields CSARTGDQPQHF.

The V gene is TRBV12-3 or TRBV12-4, the J gene TRBJ2-3; D might be TRBD1 (6 bases). This CDR3 contains 14 residues. Trimming took off 8 bases at V and 4 bases at J, with 16 bases between the two ends. The CDR3, as DNA: TGTGCCAGCGTGGGGGCGAAAAATTCAGATACGCAGTATTTT. Its translation is CASVGAKNSDTQYF.

The J gene is TRBJ1-1, the V gene TRBV29-1; 7 bases map to TRBD1. CDR1 and CDR2 (germline): SQVTM, ANQGSEA. The CDR3 is made up of 12 amino acids. V shed 5 bases and J 4 bases; nucleotides not matched to a gene: 4. This chain's CDR3 is CSVIQGRTEAFF. CDR3 sequence (DNA): TGCAGCGTTATACAGGGGCGCACTGAAGCTTTCTTT.

This clonotype showed up just a few times. CDR3 amino acids: CASRLRRPLMETQYF. The CDR3 DNA reads TGTGCCAGCCGACTGCGCCGGCCTTTGATGGAGACCCAGTACTTC. The chain joins TRBV6-5 to TRBJ2-5; D is undetermined. Germline V CDR1 and CDR2: MNHEY, SVGAGI. V was cut by 8 bases and J by 5 bases, with 21 bases left in between. CDR3 length: 15 residues.

This clonotype occurred many times. The chain joins TRBV29-1 to TRBJ2-5; no firm D call. The CDR3 runs to 10 residues. Trimming pared 3 bases from V and 2 bases from J, leaving 1 base between. CDR1 and CDR2 from the germline V gene are SQVTM and ANQGSEA. CDR3 in amino acids: CSVEQETQYF. DNA for the CDR3: TGCAGCGTTGAGCAAGAGACCCAGTACTTC.

This clonotype was seen repeatedly, ten times or more. The rearrangement joins TRBV5-4 to TRBJ1-6, with 8 positions matching TRBD1. The length of the CDR3 is 13 residues. CDR1 is SGHNT, CDR2 YYREEE, per germline (reference sequence). The V gene end was trimmed by 4 bases and the J gene end by 9 bases; junction bases not matched to a gene: 3. CDR3 loop: CASSPGTGSPLHF. The CDR3 DNA is TGTGCCAGCAGCCCAGGGACAGGTTCACCCCTCCACTTT. The complete variable domain, with remaining parts taken from reference TRBV5-4 and TRBJ1-6, reads ETGVTQSPTHLIKTRGQQVTLRCSSQSGHNTVSWYQQALGQGPQFIFQYYREEENGRGNFPPRFSGLQFPNYSSELNVNALELDDSALYLCASSPGTGSPLHFGNGTRLTVT.

J is TRBJ1-1 and V is TRBV29-1; tentative D call: TRBD1 (5 bases). CDR3 length: 14 residues. Trimming cost V 2 bases and J 0 bases, with 10 bases left between them. The germline V gene has CDR1 SQVTM and CDR2 ANQGSEA. The CDR3 reads CSVERAGMNTEAFF. In DNA form, the CDR3 reads TGCAGCGTTGAACGGGCAGGGATGAACACTGAAGCTTTCTTT.

This chain uses TRBV3-1 with TRBJ2-7, with 7 bases fitting TRBD1. The trim removed 4 bases at V and 2 bases at J, leaving 2 bases unmatched. CDR1 LGHDT and CDR2 YNNKEL come from the germline V gene (reference sequence). CDR3 length: 13 residues. The CDR3 nucleotides read TGTGCCAGCAGCCGGGACAGCACCTACGAGCAGTACTTC. It yields the protein CASSRDSTYEQYF.

At least ten counts were recorded for this clonotype. The genes are TRBV6-1 and TRBJ1-1; D ambiguous. The CDR3 extends over 17 amino acids. Trimming took 7 bases from V and 3 from J, leaving 24 bases between them. Germline CDR1 reads MNHNS; CDR2 reads SASEGT. CDR3 in amino acids: CASIRTSTRIQDTEAFF. In nucleotides, the CDR3 is TGTGCCAGCATCCGTACCTCAACGAGAATTCAGGACACTGAAGCTTTCTTT.